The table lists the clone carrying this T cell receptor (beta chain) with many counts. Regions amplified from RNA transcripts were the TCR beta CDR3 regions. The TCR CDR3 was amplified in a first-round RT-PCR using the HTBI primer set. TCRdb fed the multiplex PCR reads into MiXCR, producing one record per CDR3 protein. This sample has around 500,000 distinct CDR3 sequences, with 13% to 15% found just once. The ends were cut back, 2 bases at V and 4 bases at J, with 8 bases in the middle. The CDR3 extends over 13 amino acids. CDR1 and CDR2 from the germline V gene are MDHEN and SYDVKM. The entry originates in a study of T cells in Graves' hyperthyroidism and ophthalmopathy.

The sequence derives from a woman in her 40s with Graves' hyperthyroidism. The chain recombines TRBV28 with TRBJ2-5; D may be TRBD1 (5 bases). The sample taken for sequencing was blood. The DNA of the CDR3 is TGTGCCAGCAGTTTACCAGGGCGAGAGACCCAGTACTTC. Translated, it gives CASSLPGRETQYF.